These 31 T cell receptor beta chains were sequenced from one sample in a study of blood T cell repertoires in COVID-19. Sequenced by immunoSEQ multiplex PCR; TCRdb stores in-frame clones only, minus some. The sample yields about 64,000 clones, 70% to 90% seen once. Sequenced: PBMCs or T cells enriched from blood (not recorded which). These TCRs come from a woman in her forties who had recovered from COVID-19.

The chain recombines TRBV5-4 with TRBJ1-2, with 7 bases that match TRBD1. Germline loops: CDR1 SGHNT, CDR2 YYREEE (reference sequence). There are 14 residues in the CDR3. Trimming took 5 bases from V and 0 from J; bases not matched to a gene: 4. The CDR3, as DNA: TGTGCCAGCAGTTCTGGGACAGCTAACTATGGCTACACCTTC. Translation gives CASSSGTANYGYTF.

The chain uses TRBV19 and TRBJ1-2; no clear D gene. Trimming pared 5 bases from V and 4 bases from J, leaving 17 bases between. Germline assignment: CDR1 LNHDA and CDR2 SQIVND (reference sequence). The CDR3 is 15 residues long. The CDR3 DNA reads as TGTGCCAGTAGTCTCACCCCAAGCGGACTCTATGGCTACACCTTC. As protein: CASSLTPSGLYGYTF.

The chain's CDR3 is CASSLRKPGQGMNTEAFF. CDR3 nucleotide sequence: TGCGCCAGCAGCTTACGCAAACCGGGACAGGGAATGAACACTGAAGCTTTCTTT. This chain joins TRBV5-1 and TRBJ1-1; 9 nucleotides agree with TRBD1. Germline V gene data show CDR1 as SGHRS and CDR2 as YFSETQ. This CDR3 is built from 18 residues. V shed 2 bases, J shed 0 bases, and the junction held 11 bases outside the gene matches.

The V and J genes are TRBV6-5 and TRBJ2-7; D unresolved. The germline CDR1 and CDR2 sequences are MNHEY and SVGAGI. Between the trimmed V and J ends, which lost 7 bases and 3 bases, there was a span of 10 bases. The CDR3 loop spans 12 amino acids. CDR3 sequence (DNA): TGTGCCAGCACCATTAGAAGCTACGAGCAGTACTTC. Its translation: CASTIRSYEQYF.

The chain has TRBV19 and TRBJ1-1; D unclear. The V gene's germline CDR1 is LNHDA and CDR2 SQIVND (reference sequence). Trimming took off 3 bases at V and 0 bases at J, with 20 bases between the two ends. The CDR3 is 18 residues long. Written as DNA, the CDR3 is TGTGCCAGTAGTATTATGTTTGCGGGCGGTAGCATGAACACTGAAGCTTTCTTT. Translated, it gives CASSIMFAGGSMNTEAFF.

About this clone itself: In the same sample, other DNA sequences code for this CDR3. The chain combines TRBV28 with TRBJ1-5; D unclear. V was cut by 1 base and J by 6 bases, with 10 bases left in between. From germline, CDR1 is MDHEN and CDR2 SYDVKM. The CDR3 has 14 amino acids. CDR3 bases: TGTGCCAGCAGTTTATCGTTAGGGAGTCAGCCCCAGCATTTT. This sequence encodes CASSLSLGSQPQHF.

This clone was recorded once. The chain couples TRBV5-1 to TRBJ2-3, with 11 bases matching TRBD2. The V and J ends lost 0 bases and 5 bases, in that order; junction bases with no gene match: 2. From germline, CDR1 is SGHRS and CDR2 YFSETQ. This CDR3 comprises 15 residues. The DNA of the CDR3 is TGCGCCAGCAGCTTGGAGCTAGCGGGGGGAGATACGCAGTATTTT. It translates to CASSLELAGGDTQYF.

V usage is TRBV18 and J usage is TRBJ1-1; TRBD1 aligns across 11 bases. With V trimmed by 6 bases and J by 5 bases, 5 bases remained unmatched. The germline V gene encodes CDR1 KGHSH and CDR2 LQKENI. The CDR3 extends over 14 amino acids. CDR3 amino acids: CASSRGQGATEAFF. The CDR3, as DNA: TGTGCCAGCTCCCGCGGACAGGGGGCGACTGAAGCTTTCTTT.

V gene TRBV4-1 combines with J gene TRBJ2-5; 10 bases align to TRBD2. The V gene's germline CDR1 is MGHRA and CDR2 YSYEKL. CDR3 length: 17 amino acids. Trimming cost V 0 bases and J 7 bases; bases outside gene matches: 11. This chain's CDR3 is CASSQEGIAGGIGTQYF. The CDR3, as DNA: TGCGCCAGCAGCCAAGAGGGGATAGCGGGGGGAATTGGGACCCAGTACTTC.

The genes are TRBV13 and TRBJ2-7, with no clear D. V was clipped by 4 bases and J by 0 bases, with 10 bases between them. The CDR3 sequence is 14 residues long. In germline, CDR1 is PRHDT, CDR2 FYEKMQ (reference sequence). CDR3 protein: CASSSTWSSYEQYF. The CDR3 DNA is TGTGCCAGCAGCTCCACATGGAGCTCCTACGAGCAGTACTTC.

The V and J genes are TRBV2 and TRBJ1-6, with TRBD1 as a possible D gene (5 bases). CDR3 length: 14 residues. The V end lost 6 bases, the J end lost 9 bases, and 15 bases lay between the germline ends. CDR1 is SNHLY and CDR2 is FYNNEI in the germline V gene. The CDR3 protein is CASSFDSTRSPLHF. Written as DNA, the CDR3 is TGTGCCAGCAGCTTCGACAGTACTCGTTCACCCCTCCACTTT.

DNA of the CDR3: TGCGCCAGCAGCTCGGGAGCAATGGGAGTTGAGACCCAGTACTTC. Encoded protein: CASSSGAMGVETQYF. V gene TRBV5-1 combines with J gene TRBJ2-5; D may be TRBD2 (6 bases). Trimming cost V 3 bases and J 5 bases, with 17 bases left between them. The CDR3 runs to 15 residues. The germline V gene has CDR1 SGHRS and CDR2 YFSETQ.

The chain uses TRBV15 and TRBJ2-7; D is perhaps TRBD1 (5 bases). The V end was cut by 0 bases, the J end by 3 bases, with 15 bases between. The germline gives CDR1 LNHNV, CDR2 YYDKDF (reference sequence). This CDR3 region has 16 residues. CDR3 nucleotides: TGTGCCACCAGCAGAGATAGGGGCAGCTTCAACTACGAGCAGTACTTC. Its translation is CATSRDRGSFNYEQYF.

The chain links TRBV19 to TRBJ2-7; D possibly corresponds to TRBD1 (5 bases). Germline V gene sequence: CDR1 LNHDA, CDR2 SQIVND (reference sequence). Between the trimmed V and J ends, which lost 5 bases and 3 bases, there was a span of 11 bases. This CDR3 spans 13 amino acids. CDR3 DNA sequence: TGTGCCAGTAGTCGGACGACAGTCTACGAGCAGTACTTC. It encodes CASSRTTVYEQYF.

The chain is built from TRBV29-1 and TRBJ2-5; 16 nucleotides line up with TRBD2. This CDR3 has 17 residues. Trimming removed 7 bases from V and 4 bases from J; junction bases left unmatched: 12. The germline V gene has CDR1 SQVTM and CDR2 ANQGSEA. DNA of the CDR3: TGCAGCGCTACACCGGGACTAGCGGGGGGGCTGGGAGAGACCCAGTACTTC. It yields the protein CSATPGLAGGLGETQYF.

J is TRBJ1-6 and V is TRBV10-1, with 7 positions matching TRBD1. From germline, CDR1 is WNHNN and CDR2 SYGVQD (reference sequence). The CDR3 consists of 13 residues. V gave up 8 bases and J gave up 5 bases; unmatched junction bases: 3. The CDR3 DNA reads TGCGCCAGCTCGACAGGGCATAATTCACCCCTCCACTTT. Its protein is CASSTGHNSPLHF.

V gene TRBV4-1 combines with J gene TRBJ1-4; D unclear. Germline lookup yields CDR1 MGHRA and CDR2 YSYEKL. The V gene lost 1 base and the J gene lost 8 bases, with 17 bases spanning the gap. CDR3 size: 16 residues. The CDR3 is CASSQVAGSTREKLFF. CDR3 nucleotides: TGCGCCAGCAGCCAAGTGGCGGGTTCAACTAGGGAAAAACTGTTTTTT.

The V and J genes are TRBV2 and TRBJ1-5; D is perhaps TRBD1 (6 bases). This CDR3 has 17 residues. V lost 6 bases and J 4 bases, leaving 22 bases between the germline ends. The germline gives CDR1 SNHLY, CDR2 FYNNEI. The CDR3 sequence: CASRSHQTGIKNQPQHF. The CDR3 DNA sequence: TGTGCCAGCAGGAGCCACCAAACAGGGATTAAGAATCAGCCCCAGCATTTT.

The gene calls are TRBV9 and TRBJ2-7; 11 nucleotides match TRBD1. The CDR3 runs to 14 residues. Germline assignment: CDR1 SGDLS and CDR2 YYNGEE. J gave up 2 bases and V 4 bases, and 2 bases lay outside the gene matches. The CDR3 sequence: CASSTGQGAYEQYF. CDR3 DNA: TGTGCCAGCAGCACGGGACAGGGGGCCTACGAGCAGTACTTC.

Comments on this clone: The sample holds other DNA sequences that translate to the same CDR3. The chain is built from TRBV12-3 or TRBV12-4 and TRBJ1-1; a weak D match, TRBD1 (5 bases). The CDR3 totals 11 residues. The ends were cut back, 4 bases at V and 6 bases at J, with 6 bases in the middle. Written as DNA, the CDR3 is TGTGCCAGCAGTTCAGGGTCTGAAGCTTTCTTT. It translates to CASSSGSEAFF.

This clone appeared once. The J gene is TRBJ1-2, the V gene TRBV7-9; TRBD1 agrees at 7 bases. This CDR3 comprises 15 residues. V was clipped by 5 bases and J by 5 bases; unmatched bases: 11. Germline values: CDR1 SEHNR, CDR2 FQNEAQ (reference sequence). Written as DNA, the CDR3 is TGTGCCAGCAGCCCCGCCCTCGGGACAGCGTATGGCTACACCTTC. Its translation: CASSPALGTAYGYTF.

This rearrangement joins TRBV2 to TRBJ2-3; D is unclear. The CDR3 is made up of 13 amino acids. V lost 1 base to trimming and J lost 2 bases, with 4 bases between them. Germline-derived CDR1 and CDR2 are SNHLY and FYNNEI. Written as DNA, the CDR3 is TGTGCCAGCAGTGAAGGGCCCACAGATACGCAGTATTTT. Amino acid sequence: CASSEGPTDTQYF.

The rearrangement joins TRBV12-3 or TRBV12-4 to TRBJ1-6; 9 bases match TRBD1. With V trimmed by 5 bases and J by 10 bases, 3 bases remained unmatched. The CDR3 covers 13 residues. The CDR3 sequence: CASSDRGESPLHF. CDR3 bases: TGTGCCAGCAGTGACAGGGGGGAATCACCCCTCCACTTT.

The V gene is TRBV9, the J gene TRBJ2-2; TRBD1 matches 7 bases. V shed 3 bases and J 4 bases; nucleotides not matched to a gene: 9. CDR3 length: 16 residues. Germline loops: CDR1 SGDLS, CDR2 YYNGEE. CDR3 loop: CASSEGDSLFTGELFF. In DNA form, the CDR3 reads TGTGCCAGCAGCGAGGGGGACAGCCTTTTCACCGGGGAGCTGTTTTTT. Full variable domain (missing parts from reference TRBV9 and TRBJ2-2): DSGVTQTPKHLITATGQRVTLRCSPRSGDLSVYWYQQSLDQGLQFLIQYYNGEERAKGNILERFSAQQFPDLHSELNLSSLELGDSALYFCASSEGDSLFTGELFFGEGSRLTVL.

This clone appeared a single time. V gene TRBV5-1 combines with J gene TRBJ1-3, with 8 bases aligning to TRBD1. The germline CDR1 and CDR2 sequences are SGHRS and YFSETQ. The CDR3 loop spans 16 amino acids. J gave up 3 bases and V 2 bases, and 7 bases lay outside the gene matches. The CDR3 is CASSLISGTGGNTIYF. DNA of the CDR3: TGCGCCAGCAGCTTAATATCGGGGACAGGTGGAAACACCATATATTTT.

The rearrangement links TRBV15 to TRBJ2-4; TRBD2 agrees at 10 bases. The trim removed 0 bases at V and 0 bases at J, leaving 8 bases unmatched. The germline CDR1 and CDR2 sequences are LNHNV and YYDKDF (reference sequence). The CDR3 covers 19 residues. CDR3 sequence: CATSREKLAGQLAKNIQYF. The CDR3 DNA sequence: TGTGCCACCAGCAGAGAAAAACTAGCGGGGCAACTAGCCAAAAACATTCAGTACTTC.

V is TRBV5-6 and J is TRBJ1-5; 9 bases match TRBD1. Germline-derived CDR1 and CDR2 are SGHDT and YYEEEE. V lost 1 base to trimming and J lost 5 bases; unmatched junction nucleotides: 7. The CDR3 runs 16 residues. This CDR3 reads CASSLYGDRVHQPQHF. For the CDR3, the DNA is TGTGCCAGCAGCTTGTATGGGGACAGGGTCCATCAGCCCCAGCATTTT.

This rearrangement joins TRBV10-3 to TRBJ1-2, with 7 bases lining up with TRBD1. The CDR3 loop spans 14 amino acids. The trim removed 6 bases at V and 0 bases at J, leaving 4 bases unmatched. Germline CDR1 is ENHRY and CDR2 is SYGVKD. CDR3 residues: CAIRNGQANYGYTF. In nucleotides, the CDR3 is TGTGCCATCAGGAACGGACAGGCTAACTATGGCTACACCTTC.

This chain joins TRBV6-5 and TRBJ2-7; TRBD1 matches 11 bases. V trimming: 2 bases; J trimming: 3 bases; junction bases outside the gene matches: 6. From germline, CDR1 is MNHEY and CDR2 SVGAGI. The CDR3 runs 16 residues. CDR3 sequence (DNA): TGTGCCAGCAGTTACGGGACAGGGGGTTCTCTCTACGAGCAGTACTTC. It encodes CASSYGTGGSLYEQYF.

The chain uses TRBV10-3 and TRBJ1-3; possibly TRBD1 for D (6 bases). Germline V lookup: CDR1 ENHRY, CDR2 SYGVKD. V was clipped by 4 bases and J by 7 bases, with 11 bases between them. The CDR3 runs 13 residues. The CDR3 spells CAISAQGRNTIYF. For the CDR3, the DNA is TGTGCCATCAGTGCACAGGGTCGGAACACCATATATTTT.

This chain connects TRBV7-6 to TRBJ2-7; 9 nucleotides align to TRBD1. With 5 bases clipped from V and 5 bases from J, the junction kept 4 bases outside the gene matches. This CDR3 is built from 13 residues. CDR1 is SGHVS and CDR2 is FNYEAQ in the germline V gene. CDR3 loop: CASSLTGGDEQYF. The CDR3 DNA reads as TGTGCCAGCAGCCTAACAGGGGGCGACGAGCAGTACTTC.